In its sample, the clone carrying this T cell receptor (beta chain) was seen many times. Its target is unknown. Each TCR beta library was made by quantitative 5'-RACE that incorporated molecular barcodes. One entry per CDR3 protein results from TCRdb running MiXCR on the 5' RACE reads. The data contain approximately 250,000 distinct CDR3 sequences, roughly 8.2% of them singletons. Germline V gives CDR1 SQVTM, CDR2 ANQGSEA. V lost 2 bases, J lost 1 base, and 8 bases lay in between. CDR3 size: 13 residues. This sample was taken from a study of CD8 T cells in ankylosing spondylitis. Overall study results and limits: Within ankylosing spondylitis blood, a TCR beta motif made up of roughly eight highly homologous variants appeared to be characteristic.

The chain has TRBV29-1 and TRBJ1-1; D might be TRBD1 (5 bases). Sequencing was performed on blood, either unsorted or a sorted T cell fraction (not recorded which). The clonotype was recovered from a female donor with ankylosing spondylitis or in good health (not recorded which). CDR3 region: CSVEKGPNTEAFF. CDR3 nucleotide sequence: TGCAGCGTTGAAAAGGGACCGAACACTGAAGCTTTCTTT.